This TCR beta chain was captured in a study of tissue T cells after allogeneic stem cell transplantation. Time point denoted: mouse harvest day 7 after allogeneic transplant. Each mouse received 10^7 T-cell-depleted marrow cells plus 10^6 splenic CD5+ T cells by tail vein. Clones were read by immunoSEQ multiplex PCR, and TCRdb kept only the in-frame ones, dropping some. The sample holds 5,500 to 7,000 clones; 45% to 55% are singletons and the top ten take 5.5%. This clone was counted only a few times. Gene names and germline refer to mouse. The sequencing sample was made of gut tissue. The TCR was taken from a female BALB/c mouse given C57BL/6 T cells with graft-versus-host disease after an allogeneic hematopoietic cell transplant.

CDR3 residues: CASSFRDNQAPLF. CDR3 bases read: TGTGCCAGCTCTTTCCGGGACAACCAGGCTCCGCTT. The V and J genes are TRBV12-1 and TRBJ1-5; D remains unclear. With the read ending 1 residue before the CDR3 end, the germline J gene is used to fill in that end. The germline V gene has CDR1 SGHSN and CDR2 HYEKVE. Trimming left V 3 bases short and J 2 bases short, with 7 bases between. The CDR3 has 13 amino acids.